The present TCR beta chain was sequenced within a study of low-dose radiotherapy and immunotherapy resistance in tumors. Across the study: Patients were on oral aspirin 300 mg taken daily for four cycles from cycle 1 day 1.

First-strand cDNA used TRAV- and TRBV-specific primers, covering alpha and beta chains. Over around 19 PCR cycles, TCRs were amplified from a constant-region primer and V-primer adapter. TCRdb re-analysed the reads in MiXCR, keeping a single row per CDR3 protein. The table has approximately 91,000 distinct CDR3 sequences, roughly 20% seen once. Concerning this clonotype itself: Only one base separates this from a far larger clonotype, so it likely reflects a read error.

Indicated time point: after trial treatment. Treatment in this sample: LDRT plus nivolumab, ipilimumab, low-dose cyclophosphamide and aspirin (RACIN trial). Those who qualified had advanced solid tumors (lacking tumor-infiltrating lymphocytes). Trimming removed 4 bases from V and 2 bases from J, with 15 bases in between. The CDR3 loop spans 15 amino acids. In germline, CDR1 is PRHDT, CDR2 FYEKMQ (reference sequence). V is TRBV13 and J is TRBJ2-7; D may correspond to TRBD1 or TRBD2 (5 bases each). The input for sequencing was PBMCs, taken after low-dose radiotherapy plus immunotherapy. The sequence derives from a female donor with ovarian cancer. CDR3 coding DNA: TGTGCCAGCAGCTCTTCCACCGGGGACCCCTACGAGCAGTACTTC. It is translated as CASSSSTGDPYEQYF.